This TCR beta chain was recovered during a study of shared clonotypes between healthy human individuals. Libraries were prepared by immunoSEQ multiplex PCR; TCRdb keeps only in-frame clonotypes and omits some of them. The sample has roughly 1,800,000 clones, about 95% seen once. Selected positively for CCR7 and CD45RO-negative, naive CD8 cells excluded terminally differentiated effector memory CD45RA+ cells. The sequenced material came from naive CD8+ T cells sorted from blood. This sequence originates from a man aged 18 to 30 in good health.

CDR3 amino acids: CASSYPDEAFF. For the CDR3, the DNA is TGTGCCAGCAGTTACCCTGATGAAGCTTTCTTT. The chain is built from TRBV6-1 and TRBJ1-1; no reliable D call. Trimming removed 5 bases from V and 7 bases from J, with 8 bases in between. Per the germline V gene, CDR1 is MNHNS and CDR2 is SASEGT. This CDR3 spans 11 amino acids.